This T cell receptor (beta chain) was identified in a study of OX40 agonist ivuxolimab in advanced cancers. At the level of the study: Patients received ivuxolimab, an intravenous treatment, every 2 weeks at 0.01 to 10 mg/kg. Dose-escalation cases comprised hepatocellular carcinoma, melanoma, renal cell or head and neck cancer. Prior anti-PD-1, anti-PD-L1 or anti-CTLA-4 therapy was allowed; over 30% had some. Overall study findings and caveats: The mean number of expanded clones was higher in CD8+ T cells than in CD4+.

Remarks on this clone: As yet, its antigen is unknown.

CDR3 size: 15 residues. V was pared by 4 bases and J by 4 bases, with 7 bases of the junction left unmatched. Germline CDR1 SGHNT, CDR2 YENEEA. Only in-frame clones appear in the TCRdb table, and some are missing; sequencing was by immunoSEQ multiplex PCR. Counted here are approximately 61,000 clones, roughly 90% occurring once; the ten biggest clones make up around 20%. The sequence derives from an adult with an advanced solid tumor such as melanoma, head and neck, liver or kidney cancer. The sequencing here drew on CD4+ or CD8+ T cells sorted from blood, taken in a trial of the OX40 agonist ivuxolimab. This sequence joins TRBV11-3 and TRBJ2-1; 7 bases line up with TRBD1. This CDR3 is CASSYQTGVYNEQFF. CDR3 DNA sequence: TGTGCCAGCAGCTACCAAACAGGGGTGTACAATGAGCAGTTCTTC.